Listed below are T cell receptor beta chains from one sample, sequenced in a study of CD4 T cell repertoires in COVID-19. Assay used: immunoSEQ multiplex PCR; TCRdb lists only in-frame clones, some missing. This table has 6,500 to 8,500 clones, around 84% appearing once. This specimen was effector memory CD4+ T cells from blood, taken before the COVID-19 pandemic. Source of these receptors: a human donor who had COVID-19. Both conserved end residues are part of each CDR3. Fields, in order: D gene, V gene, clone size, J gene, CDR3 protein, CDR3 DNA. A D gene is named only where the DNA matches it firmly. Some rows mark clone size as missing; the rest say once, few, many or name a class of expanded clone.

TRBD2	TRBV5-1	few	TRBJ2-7	CASSTGLAVSYEQYF	TGCGCCAGCAGCACGGGACTAGCGGTCTCCTACGAGCAGTACTTC
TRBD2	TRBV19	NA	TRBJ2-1	CASSMGLLAGGPSEQFF	TGTGCCAGTAGTATGGGCCTACTAGCGGGAGGCCCTAGTGAGCAGTTCTTC
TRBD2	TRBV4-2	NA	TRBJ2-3	CASNSKGNGRAPQYF	TGTGCCAGCAACTCAAAAGGGAACGGGAGGGCCCCGCAGTATTTT
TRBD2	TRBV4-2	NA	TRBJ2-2	CASSQGGGRTTGELFF	TGTGCCAGCAGCCAAGGGGGCGGGAGGACGACCGGGGAGCTGTTTTTT
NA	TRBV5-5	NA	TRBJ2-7	CASSLAWGPSYEQYF	TGTGCCAGCAGTTTAGCTTGGGGGCCGTCCTACGAGCAGTACTTC
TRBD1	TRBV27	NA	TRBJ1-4	CASSLLQTGRPEKLFF	TGTGCCAGCAGTTTGCTTCAGACAGGGAGGCCTGAAAAACTGTTTTTT
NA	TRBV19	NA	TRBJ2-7	CASSPTGAGAYEQYF	TGTGCCAGTAGTCCGACAGGCGCCGGGGCCTACGAGCAGTACTTC
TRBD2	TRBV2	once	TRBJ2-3	CASSGLAGGADTQYF	TGTGCCAGCAGTGGACTAGCGGGGGGAGCAGATACGCAGTATTTT
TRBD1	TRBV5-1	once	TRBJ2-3	CASSFSGGHTDTQYF	TGCGCCAGCAGCTTTTCAGGGGGACACACAGATACGCAGTATTTT
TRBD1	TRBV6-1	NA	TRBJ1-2	CASKGTGGTVGYTF	TGTGCCAGCAAGGGTACAGGGGGCACAGTGGGCTACACCTTC
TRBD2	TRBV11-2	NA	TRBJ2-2	CASSYGGGLHGELFF	TGTGCCAGCAGCTACGGGGGGGGGTTACACGGGGAGCTGTTTTTT
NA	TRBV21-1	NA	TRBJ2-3	CASSHREGRVYTDTQYF	TGTGCCAGCAGCCATAGGGAGGGGAGGGTCTACACAGATACGCAGTATTTT
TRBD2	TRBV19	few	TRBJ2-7	CASSIPGLQYEQYF	TGTGCCAGTAGTATTCCGGGACTACAGTACGAGCAGTACTTC
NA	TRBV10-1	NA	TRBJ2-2	CASSDSGDTGELFF	TGCGCCAGCAGTGATTCGGGGGACACCGGGGAGCTGTTTTTT
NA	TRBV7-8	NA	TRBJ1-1	CASSLVAPVYFF	TGTGCCAGCAGCTTAGTGGCTCCTGTGTACTTCTTT
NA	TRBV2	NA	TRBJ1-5	CASSSETTPTLSNQPQHF	TGTGCCAGCAGTAGCGAAACTACTCCGACTCTCAGCAATCAGCCCCAGCATTTT
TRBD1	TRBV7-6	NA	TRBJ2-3	CASSLAQSGTGADTQYF	TGTGCCAGCAGCTTAGCACAGTCAGGGACAGGTGCAGATACGCAGTATTTT
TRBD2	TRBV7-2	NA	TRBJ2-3	CASSLAGTSGRWMGTDTQYF	TGTGCCAGCAGCTTAGCCGGGACTAGCGGGAGATGGATGGGCACAGATACGCAGTATTTT
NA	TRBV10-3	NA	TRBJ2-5	CATRGRTGPQETQYF	TGTGCCACCCGAGGAAGAACAGGGCCCCAAGAGACCCAGTACTTC
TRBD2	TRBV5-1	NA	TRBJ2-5	CASSFFVASGFQETQYF	TGCGCCAGCAGCTTCTTCGTCGCTAGCGGGTTCCAAGAGACCCAGTACTTC
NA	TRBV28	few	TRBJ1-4	CASSLGGTSNEKLFF	TGTGCCAGCAGTTTAGGAGGAACTTCTAATGAAAAACTGTTTTTT
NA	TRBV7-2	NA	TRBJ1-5	CASSWRVGVDQPQHF	TGTGCCAGCAGCTGGAGGGTAGGGGTGGATCAGCCCCAGCATTTT
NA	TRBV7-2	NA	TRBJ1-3	CASSLARDTGNTIYF	TGTGCCAGCAGCTTAGCGCGGGATACTGGAAACACCATATATTTT
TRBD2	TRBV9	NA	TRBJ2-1	CASRPGTSSNEQFF	TGTGCCAGCAGACCCGGGACTAGCTCCAATGAGCAGTTCTTC
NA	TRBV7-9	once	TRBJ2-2	CASSFQADTGELFF	TGTGCCAGCAGCTTTCAAGCTGACACCGGGGAGCTGTTTTTT
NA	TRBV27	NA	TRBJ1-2	CASGPQGARGYTF	TGTGCCAGCGGCCCCCAAGGGGCTCGGGGCTACACCTTC
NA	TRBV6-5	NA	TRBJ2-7	CATTDSTYEQYF	TGTGCCACCACCGACAGTACCTACGAGCAGTACTTC
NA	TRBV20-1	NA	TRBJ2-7	CSARSAIEQYF	TGCAGTGCTAGAAGTGCGATCGAGCAGTACTTC
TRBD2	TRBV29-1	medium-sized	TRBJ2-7	CSVVGVAGRGEQYF	TGCAGCGTTGTGGGAGTAGCGGGAAGGGGCGAGCAGTACTTC
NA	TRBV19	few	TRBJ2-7	CASSMFSAGSYEQYF	TGTGCCAGTAGCATGTTCTCTGCAGGCTCCTACGAGCAGTACTTC
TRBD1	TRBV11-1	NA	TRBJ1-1	CASSLGQGTEAFF	TGTGCCAGCAGCTTAGGACAGGGTACCGAAGCTTTCTTT
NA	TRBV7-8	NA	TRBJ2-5	CASSPPRVETQYF	TGTGCCAGCAGCCCCCCCCGGGTGGAGACCCAGTACTTC